Each of the 25 T cell receptor beta chains below was sequenced from the same sample in a study of tumor and adjacent non-tumor tissue in lung cancer. The library came from three nested PCR rounds adapted from ARM-PCR protocols. TCRdb reprocessed the multiplex PCR reads via MiXCR and lists one record per CDR3 protein. The table has under 150,000 distinct CDR3 sequences, around 61% seen once. This sample's RNA came from whole unsorted tissue. Material: lung tumor tissue. The receptors stem from a man in his sixties with small cell lung cancer.

A word on this clonotype: A read error is likely, as this CDR3 ends without the conserved phenylalanine or tryptophan. The V gene is TRBV6-5, the J gene TRBJ1-2; maybe TRBD1 (5 bases). Germline assignment: CDR1 MNHEY and CDR2 SVGAGI. The CDR3 has 15 residues. Trimming took 11 bases from V and 6 from J, leaving 25 bases between them. CDR3 in amino acids: CAAKTDTGRNNGYTS. In DNA, the CDR3 is TGTGCCGCTAAAACGGACACCGGGAGGAACAATGGCTACACCTCC.

V gene TRBV12-3 or TRBV12-4 combines with J gene TRBJ1-4; 7 bases agree with TRBD1. This CDR3 has 14 residues. Losses at the gene ends were 6 bases for V and 8 bases for J; bases not matched to a gene: 9. CDR3 amino acids: CASSPTGWNEKLFF. The CDR3 coding sequence is TGTGCCAGCAGCCCGACAGGGTGGAACGAAAAACTGTTTTTT.

This clonotype was seen a single time. The junction departs from germline at one end; a sequencing error may be responsible. The V gene is TRBV29-1, the J gene TRBJ2-3, with D possibly TRBD1 on 6 matching bases. The CDR3 length is 14 residues. Germline lookup yields CDR1 SQVTM and CDR2 ANQGSEA. CDR3 in amino acids: CSATGKGGTNTQYF. CDR3 nucleotide sequence: TGCAGCGCCACAGGGAAAGGAGGCACAAATACGCAGTATTTT.

Details on this clonotype: Being one base from a much bigger clone, this may be a read error. The chain combines TRBV6-5 with TRBJ2-2; 13 bases match TRBD2. Germline loops: CDR1 MNHEY, CDR2 SVGAGI. The CDR3 extends over 18 amino acids. The CDR3 DNA reads as TGTGCCAGCAGTTACTCGATACTAGCGGGAGGGAGGACCGGGGAGCTGGTTTTT. Protein product: CASSYSILAGGRTGELVF.

This clonotype showed up many times. The V and J genes are TRBV4-2 and TRBJ2-5; D unresolved. V lost 4 bases to trimming and J lost 7 bases, with 7 bases between them. The CDR3 has 11 amino acids. Germline CDR1 is LGHNA and CDR2 is YNFKEQ. CDR3 loop: CASSLGGTQYF. The CDR3 coding sequence is TGTGCCAGCAGCCTGGGCGGGACCCAGTACTTC.

As for this clonotype: The CDR3 does not close with the conserved phenylalanine or tryptophan, likely indicating a read error. V usage is TRBV12-3 or TRBV12-4 and J usage is TRBJ2-1, with 9 bases identical to TRBD2. This CDR3 comprises 15 residues. V gave up 3 bases and J gave up 4 bases; unmatched junction bases: 4. CDR3 nucleotides: TGTGCCAGCAGTTTGTTTAGCGGGGGATACAATGAGCAGTTCTTG. This codes for CASSLFSGGYNEQFL.

A note on this clonotype: At one end, the junction sequence differs from germline, possibly due to a read error. V is TRBV24-1 and J is TRBJ2-1; D is ambiguous. CDR1 and CDR2 from the germline V gene are KGHDR and SFDVKD. The CDR3 runs 13 residues. CDR3 DNA: TGTGCCGCCAGTGACCCTACACGTCCTGAGCAGTTCTTC. This encodes CAASDPTRPEQFF.

In regard to this clonotype: At one end the junction does not follow the germline gene, possibly because of a read error. This chain links TRBV24-1 with TRBJ2-3; D perhaps matches TRBD1 (5 bases). Germline V gene data show CDR1 as KGHDR and CDR2 as SFDVKD. This CDR3 spans 14 amino acids. The DNA for the CDR3 is TGTGCCACCAGTGATTTGACAGGAACAGATACCCAGTATTTT. Encoded protein: CATSDLTGTDTQYF.

This clonotype was seen ten or more times. CDR3 region: CSAREPPRQGGRGYTF. CDR3 nucleotides: TGCAGTGCTAGAGAGCCCCCCCGGCAGGGTGGTCGTGGCTACACCTTC. The chain is built from TRBV20-1 and TRBJ1-2, with a weak D call TRBD1 (5 bases). V lost 0 bases and J 7 bases, leaving 21 bases between the germline ends. CDR1 is DFQATT and CDR2 is SNEGSKA in the germline V gene (reference sequence). The CDR3 is 16 amino acids.

The chain is built from TRBV11-2 and TRBJ1-5; D uncertain. The CDR3 is 14 amino acids. Per the germline V gene, CDR1 is SGHAT and CDR2 is FQNNGV. The V gene lost 3 bases and the J gene lost 4 bases, with 10 bases spanning the gap. This CDR3 is CASSFREANQPQHF. The CDR3 nucleotides read TGTGCCAGCAGCTTTAGGGAGGCGAATCAGCCCCAGCATTTT.

This clonotype was seen a handful of times. The chain has TRBV20-1 and TRBJ2-5; D call uncertain. The CDR3 loop spans 15 amino acids. V was clipped by 0 bases and J by 5 bases, with 16 bases between them. From germline, CDR1 is DFQATT and CDR2 SNEGSKA (reference sequence). The CDR3 bases are TGCAGTGCTAGAGAGAGCAGACGCTTCGGGGAGACCCAGTACTTC. Its translation is CSARESRRFGETQYF.

The chain links TRBV20-1 to TRBJ1-5; perhaps TRBD1 as D (5 bases). The V end was cut by 5 bases, the J end by 8 bases, with 22 bases between. The CDR3 sequence is 15 residues long. Looked up from germline, CDR1 is DFQATT and CDR2 is SNEGSKA (reference sequence). The CDR3 region has the DNA TGCAGTGCTGGAGGGGACTGGGGCCTAAGGGAGCCCCAGCATTTT. Amino acid sequence: CSAGGDWGLREPQHF.

Comment on this clonotype: Given the absence of the conserved phenylalanine or tryptophan at the CDR3 end, a read error is likely. The DNA is left out, because the CDR3 cannot be placed on it with certainty; the CDR3 is given as TCRdb lists it. This chain uses TRBV10-3 with TRBJ2-2. Counting both end residues, the CDR3 totals 14 amino acids. Looked up from germline, CDR1 is ENHRY and CDR2 is SYGVKD. The CDR3 sequence: CAISEGSDTGEMFV.

This clonotype was seen ten or more times. V gene TRBV20-1 combines with J gene TRBJ1-2; D remains unclear. Germline lookup yields CDR1 DFQATT and CDR2 SNEGSKA (reference sequence). Trimming took 5 bases from V and 4 from J, leaving 11 bases between them. The CDR3 sequence is 12 residues long. The CDR3 DNA is TGCAGTGCTGAACCGGACTTCTATGGCTACACCTTC. Protein sequence: CSAEPDFYGYTF.

As concerns this clonotype: A much larger clone differs from this one at a single base, so this may be a read error. V gene TRBV29-1 combines with J gene TRBJ1-1; D uncertain. The CDR3 length is 14 residues. Per the germline V gene, CDR1 is SQVTM and CDR2 is ANQGSEA. V dropped 7 bases and J dropped 0 bases, with 15 bases sitting between them. As DNA, the CDR3 is TGCAGCGCCCCAGTGAGTCTCTTGAACACTGAAGCTTTCTTT. This sequence encodes CSAPVSLLNTEAFF.

Concerning this clonotype itself: One end of the junction varies from germline; a read error may be responsible. The chain carries TRBV11-3 and TRBJ2-3; D unresolved. Germline loops: CDR1 SGHNT, CDR2 YENEEA. CDR3 length: 12 residues. The CDR3 is CASISNLDTQYF. The CDR3 DNA reads as TGTGCAAGCATCTCGAATTTGGATACGCAGTATTTT.

As concerns this clonotype: Given a much more abundant clone one base away, this may be a read error. The CDR3 loop is CSVDRRVGGELFF. The CDR3 region has the DNA TGCAGCGTTGATCGCAGGGTTGGCGGGGAGCTGTTTTTT. The chain recombines TRBV29-1 with TRBJ2-2; tentative D call: TRBD1 (5 bases). The CDR3 is made up of 13 amino acids. Trimming shortened V by 3 bases and J by 7 bases, and 12 bases separated the two germline ends. Germline values: CDR1 SQVTM, CDR2 ANQGSEA.

To note about this clonotype: An end of the junction differs from the germline gene, which may be a read error. The CDR3 reads CASSYQGITGEPFF. The CDR3 nucleotides read TGTGCCAGCAGTTACCAGGGGATTACCGGGGAGCCGTTTTTT. V is TRBV6-6 and J is TRBJ2-2; the D gene is possibly TRBD1 (6 bases). The germline CDR1 and CDR2 sequences are MNHNY and SVGAGI (reference sequence). This CDR3 spans 14 amino acids.

This chain links TRBV11-2 with TRBJ1-1, with D unclear. Germline V CDR1 and CDR2: SGHAT, FQNNGV. This CDR3 region has 13 residues. V dropped 1 base and J dropped 9 bases, with 12 bases sitting between them. The CDR3 DNA reads as TGTGCCAGCAGCTTAGGGTCGGGGTTTAAAGCTTTCTTT. Translated: CASSLGSGFKAFF.

Comment on this clonotype: The CDR3 carries no conserved terminal phenylalanine or tryptophan, so it likely arises from a read error. The gene calls are TRBV11-2 and TRBJ2-1; D gene unclear. CDR1 and CDR2 (germline): SGHAT, FQNNGV. The CDR3 contains 11 residues. The DNA of the CDR3 is TGTGCCATCAGCTTAGATTGGGATCAGTTCTGC. Protein: CAISLDWDQFC.

On this clonotype itself: At one of its ends the junction is not consistent with the germline gene, which may arise from a read error. The genes are TRBV11-2 and TRBJ2-7, with TRBD1 identical over 7 bases. Germline V CDR1 and CDR2: SGHAT, FQNNGV. This CDR3 has 14 amino acids. CDR3 sequence (DNA): TGTGTCAGCAGCCCCCGACAGGGATTCTACGAGCAGTACTTC. Protein product: CVSSPRQGFYEQYF.

Points on this clonotype: A read error may account for a junction end that differs from germline. This chain joins TRBV5-1 and TRBJ2-2; D unresolved. This CDR3 spans 13 amino acids. Germline V gene lookup returns CDR1 SGHRS and CDR2 YFSETQ. CDR3 in DNA: TGCGCCAGCGGCTTGCCCTACCGTGGGGAGCTGTTTTTT. Its translation is CASGLPYRGELFF.

A note on this clonotype: The junction does not match germline at one end; this may be a read error. The rearrangement joins TRBV6-1 to TRBJ2-2, with D possibly matching TRBD2 (5 bases). Germline V gene lookup returns CDR1 MNHNS and CDR2 SASEGT. The CDR3 is 12 residues long. The CDR3 sequence: CASSENTGELVF. In DNA form, the CDR3 reads TGTGCCAGCAGCGAGAACACCGGGGAGCTGGTTTTT.

Note on this clonotype: A junction end diverges from the germline sequence, so it may reflect a read error. This rearrangement joins TRBV11-2 to TRBJ1-1; D unresolved. In germline, CDR1 is SGHAT, CDR2 FQNNGV. This CDR3 spans 12 amino acids. The CDR3 nucleotides are TGTGCCAGCAGCCGAGTGAAAAGCGAAGTTTTATTT. It translates to CASSRVKSEVLF. Combining the CDR3 with reference TRBV11-2 and TRBJ1-1 gives the whole variable domain EAGVAQSPRYKIIEKRQSVAFWCNPISGHATLYWYQQILGQGPKLLIQFQNNGVVDDSQLPKDRFSAERLKGVDSTLKIQPAKLEDSAVYLCASSRVKSEVLFGQGTRLTVV.

This clonotype was found many times. A much larger clone lies a single base off, so this may be a read error. The rearrangement joins TRBV11-1 to TRBJ2-5; perhaps TRBD2 as D (5 bases). The CDR3 covers 12 residues. The germline V gene has CDR1 SGHAT and CDR2 FQDESV (reference sequence). V shed 5 bases and J shed 6 bases, with 10 bases lying between them. The CDR3: CASSGTRKTQYF. The CDR3 nucleotides read TGTGCCAGCAGCGGAACTAGAAAGACCCAGTACTTC.